This TCR beta chain was captured by sequencing in a study of blood T cells in healthy people across ages. To note about this clonotype: As yet, its antigen is unknown.

General observations from the study: TCR beta diversity was tightly associated with the proportion of naive T cells.

The CDR3 has 15 residues. Germline V gives CDR1 SGHAT, CDR2 FQNNGV. V gave up 1 base and J gave up 6 bases; unmatched junction bases: 7. The second PCR ran roughly 6 to 11 cycles with a sample-barcoded 5' primer and J-beta primers. TCRdb re-called the 5' RACE reads with MiXCR, one entry per CDR3 protein. This table holds 600,000 to 900,000 distinct CDR3 sequences, roughly 25% found once. The same sample was also studied in work on T cells of mothers and their children. Turning to that study: Addition of sample barcodes and 2-4 random nucleotides occurred through the M1S primer of the second PCR. The overlap seen between related mothers and children slightly exceeded that of unrelated pairs, though not significantly.

The specimen was blood. The chain has TRBV11-2 and TRBJ2-7; 9 bases match TRBD2. This clonotype was obtained from a boy younger than 18 in good health. Here the CDR3 reads CASSLGLAGPVEQYF. CDR3 in DNA: TGTGCCAGCAGCTTAGGGCTAGCGGGGCCGGTCGAGCAGTACTTC.